A single sample is the source of the 28 T cell receptor beta chains below, sequenced in a study of blood T cell repertoires in COVID-19. TCRdb's table, derived via immunoSEQ multiplex PCR, lists solely in-frame clones and lacks some. The sample shows just over 300,000 clones, 75% to 90% of them seen only once. Sequenced material: PBMCs or T cells enriched from blood (not recorded which). These receptors came from a man aged 25 to 45 who had recovered from COVID-19.

The chain combines TRBV20-1 with TRBJ1-2; no clear D gene. The V end lost 6 bases, the J end lost 8 bases, and 10 bases lay between the germline ends. This CDR3 region has 10 residues. Germline V gene sequence: CDR1 DFQATT, CDR2 SNEGSKA (reference sequence). The CDR3 region is CSAENMGYTF. CDR3 nucleotides: TGCAGTGCGGAGAACATGGGCTACACCTTC.

CDR3 DNA: TGTGCTGTCGGGAACCTTAATGAAAAACTGTTTTTT. This encodes CAVGNLNEKLFF. The chain links TRBV30 to TRBJ1-4; D is ambiguous. This CDR3 spans 12 amino acids. Germline CDR1 GTSNPN, CDR2 SVGIG (reference sequence).

V usage is TRBV29-1 and J usage is TRBJ1-2; 7 positions agree with TRBD1. The V gene's germline CDR1 is SQVTM and CDR2 ANQGSEA. This CDR3 spans 14 amino acids. J was trimmed by 0 bases and V by 6 bases; bases with no gene match: 7. CDR3: CSVNTGAANYGYTF. The CDR3, as DNA: TGCAGCGTGAACACAGGGGCCGCTAACTATGGCTACACCTTC.

The chain carries TRBV23-1 and TRBJ2-7; maybe TRBD1 (5 bases). TRBV23-1 is marked as an open reading frame, function uncertain. The CDR3 is 10 residues long. V lost 6 bases and J lost 5, with 5 bases in between. CDR3: CASSRDEQYF. The CDR3 nucleotides read TGCGCCAGCAGCAGGGACGAGCAGTACTTC.

The J gene is TRBJ2-7, the V gene TRBV27; TRBD2 matches at 8 bases. The V segment lost 5 bases and the J segment 5 bases; nucleotides outside the gene matches: 8. CDR3 length: 14 residues. CDR1 is MNHEY, CDR2 SMNVEV, per germline (reference sequence). CDR3 bases: TGTGCCAGCAGTCGAAGCGGGGGATTCAACGAGCAGTACTTC. Translation gives CASSRSGGFNEQYF.

V and J are TRBV6-5 and TRBJ1-1, with D perhaps matching TRBD1 (6 bases). This CDR3 is 13 amino acids long. The V gene lost 7 bases and the J gene lost 4 bases, with 13 bases spanning the gap. In germline, CDR1 is MNHEY, CDR2 SVGAGI. The CDR3 sequence: CASTNTGTTEAFF. DNA of the CDR3: TGTGCCAGCACGAACACAGGGACCACTGAAGCTTTCTTT.

The chain recombines TRBV10-3 with TRBJ2-7; no definite D call. The CDR3 consists of 13 residues. V lost 0 bases to trimming and J lost 10 bases, with 13 bases between them. Germline CDR1 and CDR2: ENHRY and SYGVKD. The CDR3 coding sequence is TGTGCCATCAGTGAGTCCGTGGCTCCCCCCCAGTACTTC. Translated: CAISESVAPPQYF.

The chain couples TRBV9 to TRBJ2-5; 9 bases line up with TRBD1. With 4 bases clipped from V and 4 bases from J, the junction kept 17 bases outside the gene matches. The CDR3 contains 18 residues. Germline V gene lookup returns CDR1 SGDLS and CDR2 YYNGEE. The CDR3 DNA is TGTGCCAGCAGCACAAGCGGGACAGGGCCGCTTTCGGGAGAGACCCAGTACTTC. It codes for CASSTSGTGPLSGETQYF.

The V call is TRBV2, the J call TRBJ2-5, with 7 bases that match TRBD1. Germline-derived CDR1 and CDR2 are SNHLY and FYNNEI. V was pared by 9 bases and J by 5 bases, with 3 bases of the junction left unmatched. This CDR3 spans 11 amino acids. The CDR3 loop reads CARGTAETQYF. In nucleotides, the CDR3 is TGTGCCAGAGGGACAGCCGAGACCCAGTACTTC.

The rearrangement uses TRBV5-1 and TRBJ1-1, with TRBD1 as a possible D gene (5 bases). In germline, CDR1 is SGHRS, CDR2 YFSETQ. V was cut by 4 bases and J by 0 bases, with 13 bases left in between. The CDR3 is 15 residues long. The CDR3 DNA reads as TGCGCCAGCAGCGACGACAGAGCCATGAACACTGAAGCTTTCTTT. Residues: CASSDDRAMNTEAFF.

On this clone itself: Other DNA sequences from this sample encode an identical CDR3 as well. This sequence joins TRBV27 and TRBJ1-2, with D hard to call. V lost 6 bases, J lost 2 bases, and 10 bases lay in between. This CDR3 is built from 13 residues. Germline V lookup: CDR1 MNHEY, CDR2 SMNVEV (reference sequence). CDR3 nucleotides: TGTGCCAGCAGCCTAGCCAGAAACTATGGCTACACCTTC. This codes for CASSLARNYGYTF.

This chain links TRBV6-5 with TRBJ2-3; 11 bases fit TRBD2. Germline V lookup: CDR1 MNHEY, CDR2 SVGAGI. Unmatched junction bases numbered 2, after V lost 8 bases and J lost 1 base. The CDR3 spans 14 residues. The CDR3 protein is CASRGLAGTDTQYF. The CDR3 bases are TGTGCCAGCCGGGGACTAGCGGGCACAGATACGCAGTATTTT.

The chain has TRBV7-2 and TRBJ2-3, with TRBD2 identical over 13 bases. This CDR3 region has 17 residues. The ends lost 5 bases at V and 6 bases at J; junction bases unmatched: 11. From germline, CDR1 is SGHTA and CDR2 FQGNSA. The CDR3 loop reads CASSHAVLAGGPDTQYF. The CDR3 nucleotides are TGTGCCAGCAGCCACGCGGTACTAGCGGGGGGGCCTGATACGCAGTATTTT.

The gene calls are TRBV5-8 and TRBJ1-6, with a possible D match to TRBD1 (5 bases). Trimming removed 0 bases at V and 9 bases at J, with 13 bases between. The CDR3 loop spans 15 amino acids. Germline CDR1 is SGHTS and CDR2 is YDEGEE. CDR3 amino acids: CASSLAGVRGSPLHF. The CDR3 region has the DNA TGTGCCAGCAGCTTGGCGGGGGTCCGTGGTTCACCCCTCCACTTT. Full variable domain (missing parts from reference TRBV5-8 and TRBJ1-6): EAGVTQSPTHLIKTRGQQATLRCSPISGHTSVYWYQQALGLGLQFLLWYDEGEERNRGNFPPRFSGRQFPNYSSELNVNALELEDSALYLCASSLAGVRGSPLHFGNGTRLTVT.

The chain carries TRBV5-1 and TRBJ2-5, with 15 positions matching TRBD2. Germline V CDR1 and CDR2: SGHRS, YFSETQ. There are 17 residues in the CDR3. Trimming took 4 bases from V and 3 from J; bases not matched to a gene: 7. The CDR3 DNA follows: TGCGCCAGCAGCAGGACTAGCGGGGGGGCCCAGAAAGAGACCCAGTACTTC. Translated, it gives CASSRTSGGAQKETQYF.

The chain is built from TRBV5-4 and TRBJ1-4, with D tentatively TRBD1 (5 bases). Between the trimmed V and J ends, which lost 1 base and 5 bases, there was a span of 9 bases. This CDR3 spans 14 amino acids. Looked up from germline, CDR1 is SGHNT and CDR2 is YYREEE (reference sequence). The CDR3 here is CASSLQGLNEKLFF. The CDR3 DNA is TGTGCCAGCAGCTTGCAGGGTTTAAATGAAAAACTGTTTTTT.

The genes are TRBV5-1 and TRBJ1-2; D ambiguous. The V gene's germline CDR1 is SGHRS and CDR2 YFSETQ. Trimming cost V 0 bases and J 8 bases, with 17 bases left between them. The CDR3 totals 15 residues. In nucleotides, the CDR3 is TGCGCCAGCAGCTTGGCCGGGGTTATCGCAGGCGGCTACACCTTC. Encoded protein: CASSLAGVIAGGYTF.

The genes are TRBV3-1 (or the pseudogene TRBV3-2) and TRBJ1-1; D gene ambiguous. Deletions cut 3 bases from V and 2 bases from J, with 7 bases between. The germline V gene encodes CDR1 LGHDT and CDR2 YNNKEL (reference sequence). This CDR3 comprises 13 residues. This CDR3 reads CASSQSYNTEAFF. The DNA of the CDR3 is TGTGCCAGCAGCCAGTCCTATAACACTGAAGCTTTCTTT.

This clone was detected once. This chain links TRBV5-6 with TRBJ2-3; TRBD1 aligns across 7 bases. CDR1 and CDR2 (germline): SGHDT, YYEEEE. J gave up 2 bases and V 2 bases, and 5 bases lay outside the gene matches. The CDR3 totals 15 residues. The DNA of the CDR3 is TGTGCCAGCAGCTTTGACAGGGCAGCCACAGATACGCAGTATTTT. Translating it yields CASSFDRAATDTQYF.

The V call is TRBV10-3, the J call TRBJ1-2; the match to TRBD1 covers 7 bases. The CDR3 is made up of 14 amino acids. The J segment lost 2 bases and the V segment lost 6 bases, leaving 6 bases of the junction unmatched. Germline V CDR1 and CDR2: ENHRY, SYGVKD. In DNA, the CDR3 is TGTGCCATCAGCGAGGGGGCCCCGAACTATGGCTACACCTTC. Protein: CAISEGAPNYGYTF.

This clone appeared a single time. This chain connects TRBV30 to TRBJ1-2; TRBD1 matches 7 bases. This CDR3 is built from 13 residues. Germline CDR1 is GTSNPN and CDR2 is SVGIG (reference sequence). After removal of 3 bases from V and 4 bases from J, the junction contained 5 bases not matched to a gene. The CDR3 DNA reads TGTGCCTGGAGAAAACAGGGGCTCTATGGCTACACCTTC. Protein: CAWRKQGLYGYTF.

This clone was seen a few times. V usage is TRBV19 and J usage is TRBJ1-2, with 8 bases matching TRBD1. Trimming took 5 bases from V and 8 from J; bases not matched to a gene: 10. CDR1 and CDR2 from the germline V gene are LNHDA and SQIVND (reference sequence). The CDR3 consists of 14 residues. CDR3 sequence (DNA): TGTGCCAGTAGTTCGATTCAGGGGGCCAGAGGCTACACCTTC. Protein sequence: CASSSIQGARGYTF.

V and J are TRBV10-2 and TRBJ1-5; D may be TRBD1 (6 bases). Germline V gives CDR1 WSHSY, CDR2 SAAADI. The V gene lost 6 bases and the J gene lost 4 bases, with 10 bases spanning the gap. This CDR3 is 13 amino acids long. CDR3 coding DNA: TGCGCCAGCAGGAGGGGGAGTAATCAGCCCCAGCATTTT. It specifies CASRRGSNQPQHF.

The rearrangement uses TRBV7-2 and TRBJ2-7, with 10 bases matching TRBD1. The length of the CDR3 is 14 residues. With 5 bases clipped from V and 2 bases from J, the junction kept 3 bases outside the gene matches. Germline values: CDR1 SGHTA, CDR2 FQGNSA. CDR3 residues: CASSPGTGAYEQYF. CDR3 DNA sequence: TGTGCCAGCAGCCCCGGGACAGGGGCCTACGAGCAGTACTTC.

The genes are TRBV19 and TRBJ1-1; D remains unclear. Germline values: CDR1 LNHDA, CDR2 SQIVND (reference sequence). This CDR3 has 13 amino acids. Trimming took off 5 bases at V and 0 bases at J, with 7 bases between the two ends. CDR3 bases: TGTGCCAGTAGTCCTACTCTGAACACTGAAGCTTTCTTT. As protein: CASSPTLNTEAFF.

The chain recombines TRBV15 with TRBJ1-5, with D tentatively TRBD1 (6 bases). Trimming took off 3 bases at V and 0 bases at J, with 18 bases between the two ends. This CDR3 has 18 residues. From germline, CDR1 is LNHNV and CDR2 YYDKDF (reference sequence). DNA of the CDR3: TGTGCCACCAGCAGGGACAGCGCGGTAAGACATAGCAATCAGCCCCAGCATTTT. Translation: CATSRDSAVRHSNQPQHF.

The chain employs TRBV9 and TRBJ2-2, with D uncertain. The CDR3 is 14 amino acids. In germline, CDR1 is SGDLS, CDR2 YYNGEE. Trimming took off 0 bases at V and 2 bases at J, with 5 bases between the two ends. The CDR3 nucleotides are TGTGCCAGCAGCGTAGCGGTTAACACCGGGGAGCTGTTTTTT. As protein: CASSVAVNTGELFF.

The chain uses TRBV13 and TRBJ1-3; D may be TRBD1 (6 bases). The CDR3 spans 16 residues. V gave up 5 bases and J gave up 1 base, with 15 bases separating them. Germline lookup yields CDR1 PRHDT and CDR2 FYEKMQ (reference sequence). The CDR3 bases are TGTGCCAGCAGCCCTACTGGGGGCATTTCTGGAAACACCATATATTTT. This sequence encodes CASSPTGGISGNTIYF. Complete variable domain (other parts from reference TRBV13 and TRBJ1-3): AAGVIQSPRHLIKEKRETATLKCYPIPRHDTVYWYQQGPGQDPQFLISFYEKMQSDKGSIPDRFSAQQFSDYHSELNMSSLELGDSALYFCASSPTGGISGNTIYFGEGSWLTVV.